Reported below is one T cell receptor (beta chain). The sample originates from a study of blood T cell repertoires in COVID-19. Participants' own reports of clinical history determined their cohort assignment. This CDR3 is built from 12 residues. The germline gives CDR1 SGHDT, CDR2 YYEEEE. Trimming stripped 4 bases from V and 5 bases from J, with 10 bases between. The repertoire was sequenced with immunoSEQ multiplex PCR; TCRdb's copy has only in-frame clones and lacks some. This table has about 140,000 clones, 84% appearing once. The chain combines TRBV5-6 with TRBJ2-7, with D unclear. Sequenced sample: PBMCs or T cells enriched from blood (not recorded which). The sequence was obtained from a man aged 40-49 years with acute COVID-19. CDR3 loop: CASSAVSDEQYF. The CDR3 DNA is TGTGCCAGCAGCGCCGTGTCGGACGAGCAGTACTTC.